The present T cell receptor (beta chain) was sequenced within a study of cytomegalovirus exposure and HLA in healthy donors. Study findings and constraints: Later analysis demonstrated an association between a missense DCLRE1C variant and TCR beta V- and J-gene trimming. By a later analysis, the bulk of CMV-associated TCR beta chains appeared HLA-restricted.

The study ran its PCR with 60 Vbeta and 13 Jbeta primers. Produced via immunoSEQ multiplex PCR; TCRdb's table is partial and in-frame only. This table holds about 110,000 clones, around 77% found once. On this clone itself: Its target is not known.

This TCR came from a male donor in good health and CMV-seronegative. Sequences were obtained from PBMCs.

The CDR3 is CASSPRGAGRNTEAFF. As DNA, the CDR3 is TGTGCCAGCAGCCCCCGGGGGGCAGGGAGGAACACTGAAGCTTTCTTT. This chain uses TRBV7-2 with TRBJ1-1, with D possibly TRBD1 on 6 matching bases. The V gene lost 5 bases and the J gene lost 1 base, with 17 bases spanning the gap. Per the germline V gene, CDR1 is SGHTA and CDR2 is FQGNSA. There are 16 residues in the CDR3.